Presented here are 8 T cell receptor beta chains from one specimen sequenced in a study of shared clonotypes between healthy human individuals. Assay used: immunoSEQ multiplex PCR; TCRdb lists only in-frame clones, some missing. The table lists about 2.4 million clones, approximately 94% of them singletons, with approximately 0.36% in the top ten. The sequenced sample was naive CD4+ T cells from PBMCs. Subset in this sample: CD45RA+ positively selected. Source of these receptors: a man aged 18 to 29 in good health. Some clones in this sample may be carry-over from other donors' samples.

J is TRBJ1-4 and V is TRBV7-9, with TRBD1 identical over 7 bases. CDR1 is SEHNR, CDR2 FQNEAQ, per germline (reference sequence). Trimming at V came to 4 bases and at J to 8 bases, leaving 7 bases not matched to a gene. This CDR3 spans 14 amino acids. The CDR3 reads CASSSRTGEEKLFF. The CDR3 nucleotides read TGTGCCAGCAGCTCCCGAACAGGGGAAGAAAAACTGTTTTTT. Filled out from reference TRBV7-9 and TRBJ1-4, the complete variable domain reads DTGVSQNPRHKITKRGQNVTFRCDPISEHNRLYWYRQTLGQGPEFLTYFQNEAQLEKSRLLSDRFSAERPKGSFSTLEIQRTEQGDSAMYLCASSSRTGEEKLFFGSGTQLSVL.

The rearrangement joins TRBV4-2 to TRBJ2-3, with D uncertain. The germline CDR1 and CDR2 sequences are LGHNA and YNFKEQ. Trimming cost V 4 bases and J 4 bases, with 9 bases left between them. This CDR3 is 13 amino acids long. This chain's CDR3 is CASSPAEADTQYF. The CDR3 nucleotides are TGTGCCAGCAGCCCCGCAGAAGCAGATACGCAGTATTTT.

This clone was picked up one time. The chain links TRBV7-8 to TRBJ1-4; TRBD1 might be the D (5 bases). The CDR3 has 16 amino acids. The germline V gene encodes CDR1 SGHVS and CDR2 FQNEAQ. V dropped 2 bases and J dropped 0 bases, with 10 bases sitting between them. The CDR3 loop is CASSLSWGATNEKLFF. The CDR3 region has the DNA TGTGCCAGCAGCTTATCCTGGGGGGCAACTAATGAAAAACTGTTTTTT.

This rearrangement joins TRBV18 to TRBJ1-1; 7 positions agree with TRBD1. This CDR3 contains 13 residues. Germline CDR1 KGHSH, CDR2 LQKENI. Losses at the gene ends were 6 bases for V and 4 bases for J; bases not matched to a gene: 5. CDR3 nucleotides: TGTGCCAGCTCGTACAGGGGAGCCACTGAAGCTTTCTTT. Residues: CASSYRGATEAFF.

The genes are TRBV4-2 and TRBJ1-6; TRBD1 matches 10 bases. Per germline, CDR1 LGHNA and CDR2 YNFKEQ. With 4 bases clipped from V and 10 bases from J, the junction kept 4 bases outside the gene matches. This CDR3 spans 14 amino acids. The CDR3 DNA reads as TGTGCCAGCAGCCTGGACAGGGGGGGATCACCCCTCCACTTT. Amino acid sequence: CASSLDRGGSPLHF.

The V and J genes are TRBV7-3 and TRBJ2-1, with 11 positions matching TRBD1. V shed 3 bases, J shed 5 bases, and the junction held 6 bases outside the gene matches. Germline V CDR1 and CDR2: SGHTA, FQGTGA. The CDR3 totals 16 residues. In DNA, the CDR3 is TGTGCCAGCAGCTTGTCCCGGGACAGGGGGAACAATGAGCAGTTCTTC. Translation gives CASSLSRDRGNNEQFF.

The chain combines TRBV5-1 with TRBJ2-3; 10 nucleotides agree with TRBD2. Germline lookup yields CDR1 SGHRS and CDR2 YFSETQ. This CDR3 contains 16 residues. J was trimmed by 0 bases and V by 4 bases; bases with no gene match: 5. The CDR3 DNA reads as TGCGCCAGCAGCACGGGACTAGCGACTAGCACAGATACGCAGTATTTT. It encodes CASSTGLATSTDTQYF.

A few counts support this clone. The CDR3 reads CASSVEGDGEKLFF. The CDR3 DNA sequence: TGTGCCAGCAGCGTAGAGGGGGATGGTGAAAAACTGTTTTTT. V and J are TRBV9 and TRBJ1-4, with a possible D match to TRBD1 (6 bases). The CDR3 contains 14 residues. V was clipped by 0 bases and J by 7 bases, with 10 bases between them. Germline V lookup: CDR1 SGDLS, CDR2 YYNGEE.